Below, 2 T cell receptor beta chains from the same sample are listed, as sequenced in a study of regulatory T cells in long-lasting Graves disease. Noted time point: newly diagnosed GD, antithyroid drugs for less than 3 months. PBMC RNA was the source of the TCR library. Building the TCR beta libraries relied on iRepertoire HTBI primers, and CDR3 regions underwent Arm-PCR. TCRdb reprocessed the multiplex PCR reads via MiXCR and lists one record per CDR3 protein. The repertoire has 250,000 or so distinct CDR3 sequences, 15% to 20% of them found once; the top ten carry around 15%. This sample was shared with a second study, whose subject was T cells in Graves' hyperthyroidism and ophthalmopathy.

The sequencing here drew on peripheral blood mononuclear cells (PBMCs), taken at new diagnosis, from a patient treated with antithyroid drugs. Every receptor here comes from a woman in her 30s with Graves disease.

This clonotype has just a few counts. For the CDR3, the DNA is TGTGCCAGCAGTAAGACAGCAACTAATGAAAAACTGTTTTTT. The encoded protein is CASSKTATNEKLFF. This chain joins TRBV6-1 and TRBJ1-4; TRBD1 might be the D (5 bases). Germline CDR1 MNHNS, CDR2 SASEGT. This CDR3 region has 14 residues. Trimming left V 5 bases short and J 0 bases short, with 7 bases between.

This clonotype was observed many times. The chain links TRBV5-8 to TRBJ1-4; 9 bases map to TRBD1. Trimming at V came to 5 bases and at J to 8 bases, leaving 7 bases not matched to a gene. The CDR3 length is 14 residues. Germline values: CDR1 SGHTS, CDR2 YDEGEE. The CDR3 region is CASRGTGFGEKLFF. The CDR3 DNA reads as TGTGCCAGCAGGGGGACAGGGTTCGGAGAAAAACTGTTTTTT.